The clone carrying this T cell receptor beta chain has more than one count but fewer than ten. Its antigen is not known. The CDR3 runs to 17 residues. J gave up 7 bases and V 1 base, and 15 bases lay outside the gene matches. Per the germline V gene, CDR1 is MGHRA and CDR2 is YSYEKL. This specimen comes from a study of blood T cells in healthy people across ages. Findings and caveats of the study: The CMV status of each donor remained undetermined, and this could have confounded shifts in expanded clonotypes. Bulk PBMC profiling left naive and antigen-experienced comparisons inconclusive.

No fewer than 5.5 micrograms of total RNA were isolated from every sample. Using a J-beta primer mix together with a sample-barcoded 5' primer, a second PCR was run for roughly 6 to 12 cycles. Each cDNA molecule, via a template-switch adaptor with 12 random nucleotides, was tagged. TCRdb processed the 5' RACE reads anew with MiXCR; each CDR3 protein has one entry. The table has around 970,000 distinct CDR3 sequences, roughly half seen once. The TCR was taken from a woman in her fifties or sixties in good health. The source material was blood. The chain uses TRBV4-1 and TRBJ1-1; 7 positions match TRBD1. CDR3 amino acids: CASSQASTGPALIEAFF. The CDR3 coding sequence is TGCGCCAGCAGCCAAGCTTCGACAGGGCCTGCATTAATTGAAGCTTTCTTT.